This TCR beta chain appears in the sequencing data of a study of OX40 agonist ivuxolimab in advanced cancers. From germline, CDR1 is MGHDK and CDR2 SYGVNS. With V trimmed by 5 bases and J by 2 bases, 13 bases remained unmatched. The CDR3 extends over 18 amino acids. Libraries were prepared by immunoSEQ multiplex PCR; TCRdb keeps only in-frame clonotypes and omits some of them. The sample has roughly 28,000 clones; approximately 80% are singletons. The chain has TRBV25-1 and TRBJ2-2; 8 bases align to TRBD1. The receptor was derived from an adult with an advanced solid tumor such as melanoma, head and neck, liver or kidney cancer. The sample here was CD4+ or CD8+ T cells sorted from blood, taken in a trial of the OX40 agonist ivuxolimab. The CDR3 nucleotides read TGTGCCAGCAGTCCACCCCGCTATGCAGGGGGCAACACCGGGGAGCTGTTTTTT. Its protein is CASSPPRYAGGNTGELFF.